The 18 T cell receptor beta chains below were found in one sample sequenced in a study of technical replicates of blood from several donors. The protocol was immunoSEQ multiplex PCR, while the TCRdb copy is restricted to in-frame clones and leaves out a portion. The sample has tens of thousands of clones, 96% seen once; the top ten hold around 0.35%. Material: T cells isolated from PBMCs. All receptors derive from a human donor in good health.

V and J are TRBV4-2 and TRBJ1-1, with D possibly being TRBD1 (6 bases). V lost 1 base, J lost 5 bases, and 14 bases lay in between. The CDR3 extends over 15 amino acids. From germline, CDR1 is LGHNA and CDR2 YNFKEQ. For the CDR3, the DNA is TGTGCCAGCAGCCAAGGTTGGGGGCTCAAGACTGAAGCTTTCTTT. It specifies CASSQGWGLKTEAFF.

This rearrangement joins TRBV6-1 to TRBJ1-5; D not resolved. Trimming shortened V by 7 bases and J by 1 base, and 14 bases separated the two germline ends. The germline V gene has CDR1 MNHNS and CDR2 SASEGT. This CDR3 spans 15 amino acids. The CDR3 reads CASNHRPRSNQPQHF. The DNA for the CDR3 is TGTGCCAGCAATCATCGACCGCGGAGCAATCAGCCCCAGCATTTT.

The chain combines TRBV5-1 with TRBJ2-7, with a possible D match to TRBD2 (5 bases). Per the germline V gene, CDR1 is SGHRS and CDR2 is YFSETQ. Trimming cost V 0 bases and J 5 bases, with 6 bases left between them. The CDR3 totals 12 residues. Here the CDR3 DNA reads TGCGCCAGCAGCTTGGTGGAGGACGAGCAGTACTTC. Its translation is CASSLVEDEQYF.

The rearrangement links TRBV4-3 to TRBJ1-4; 12 bases agree with TRBD1. V lost 4 bases and J lost 8; bases outside the gene matches: 8. From germline, CDR1 is LGHNA and CDR2 YSLEER. The CDR3 length is 16 residues. CDR3: CASSRSGTGGREKLFF. Here the CDR3 DNA reads TGCGCCAGCAGCCGCAGTGGGACAGGGGGCCGGGAAAAACTGTTTTTT.

The sample holds one count of this clone. The gene calls are TRBV4-3 and TRBJ2-7; D gene uncertain. From germline, CDR1 is LGHNA and CDR2 YSLEER. CDR3 length: 14 residues. Trimming took 3 bases from V and 1 from J, leaving 10 bases between them. CDR3 nucleotides: TGCGCCAGCAGCCATCCCGGGTCTTCCTACGAGCAGTACTTC. Encoded protein: CASSHPGSSYEQYF.

To note about this clone: An end of the junction differs from the germline gene, which may be a read error. J is TRBJ2-3 and V is TRBV7-7, with D perhaps TRBD1 (6 bases). The CDR3 length is 15 residues. CDR1 SSHAT and CDR2 FNYEAQ come from the germline V gene (reference sequence). The CDR3 coding sequence is TGTGCTAGCAGCTTTTCGGGACAAAGCACAGATACGCAGTATTTT. This encodes CASSFSGQSTDTQYF.

V and J are TRBV7-8 and TRBJ1-2; TRBD1 matches 7 bases. The J segment lost 8 bases and the V segment lost 5 bases, leaving 11 bases of the junction unmatched. Germline V CDR1 and CDR2: SGHVS, FQNEAQ. The CDR3 contains 14 residues. In nucleotides, the CDR3 is TGTGCCAGCAGCCCCCAGTGGGACAGCAAAGGCTACACCTTC. Encoded protein: CASSPQWDSKGYTF.

V is TRBV25-1 and J is TRBJ1-4; no definite D call. There are 15 residues in the CDR3. In germline, CDR1 is MGHDK, CDR2 SYGVNS. The V end was cut by 4 bases, the J end by 5 bases, with 14 bases between. The CDR3 spells CASSALVGVNEKLFF. The CDR3 bases are TGTGCCAGCAGTGCCTTAGTAGGAGTCAATGAAAAACTGTTTTTT.

The V call is TRBV19, the J call TRBJ2-1, with D maybe TRBD1 (6 bases). The V gene lost 3 bases and the J gene lost 0 bases, with 15 bases spanning the gap. There are 17 residues in the CDR3. CDR1 is LNHDA and CDR2 is SQIVND in the germline V gene (reference sequence). The CDR3 nucleotides read TGTGCCAGTAGTATGGGAACAGGGCCCAGCTCCTACAATGAGCAGTTCTTC. Translating it yields CASSMGTGPSSYNEQFF.

The V call is TRBV18, the J call TRBJ1-1; the D is unclear. V shed 5 bases and J shed 1 base, with 8 bases lying between them. This CDR3 spans 13 amino acids. Per germline, CDR1 KGHSH and CDR2 LQKENI. DNA for the CDR3: TGTGCCAGCTCAATCCGACAGAACACTGAAGCTTTCTTT. Amino acid sequence: CASSIRQNTEAFF. Together with reference TRBV18 and TRBJ1-1, the CDR3 gives the full variable domain: NAGVMQNPRHLVRRRGQEARLRCSPMKGHSHVYWYRQLPEEGLKFMVYLQKENIIDESGMPKERFSAEFPKEGPSILRIQQVVRGDSAAYFCASSIRQNTEAFFGQGTRLTVV.

This rearrangement joins TRBV27 to TRBJ2-7; 11 nucleotides match TRBD2. Unmatched junction bases numbered 4, after V lost 0 bases and J lost 6 bases. The CDR3 totals 15 residues. Germline CDR1 is MNHEY and CDR2 is SMNVEV (reference sequence). The CDR3 region is CASSLSLAGASEQYF. The CDR3 DNA is TGTGCCAGCAGTTTATCACTAGCGGGAGCAAGCGAGCAGTACTTC.

The V gene is TRBV27, the J gene TRBJ2-3; D might be TRBD1 (7 bases). Germline loops: CDR1 MNHEY, CDR2 SMNVEV (reference sequence). The CDR3 spans 15 residues. V was pared by 8 bases and J by 5 bases, with 20 bases between. For the CDR3, the DNA is TGTGCCAGCGGGGGATGGTCCAGGGGGGAAGATACGCAGTATTTT. It specifies CASGGWSRGEDTQYF.

The genes are TRBV6-1 and TRBJ2-7, with 7 bases identical to TRBD1. The CDR3 consists of 16 residues. Trimming took 3 bases from V and 0 from J; bases not matched to a gene: 8. In germline, CDR1 is MNHNS, CDR2 SASEGT. As DNA, the CDR3 is TGTGCCAGCAGTGAGGAACCGACAGGGATCTCCTACGAGCAGTACTTC. Its protein product is CASSEEPTGISYEQYF.

This clone was counted once. The rearrangement uses TRBV4-2 and TRBJ2-1; no firm D call. This CDR3 region has 16 residues. V was cut by 3 bases and J by 1 base, with 13 bases left in between. Germline assignment: CDR1 LGHNA and CDR2 YNFKEQ. The DNA for the CDR3 is TGTGCCAGCAGCCAGACGTGGAGCCCGTCCTACAATGAGCAGTTCTTC. Amino acids: CASSQTWSPSYNEQFF.

The chain recombines TRBV14 with TRBJ1-1, with TRBD1 as a possible D gene (5 bases). Trimming left V 1 base short and J 7 bases short, with 7 bases between. The CDR3 is 12 residues long. Germline V gives CDR1 SGHDN, CDR2 FVKESK. The CDR3 loop is CASSQGQLEAFF. The CDR3 nucleotides read TGTGCCAGCAGCCAAGGACAGCTTGAAGCTTTCTTT. The full variable domain, with the rest looked up from reference TRBV14 and TRBJ1-1, is EAGVTQFPSHSVIEKGQTVTLRCDPISGHDNLYWYRRVMGKEIKFLLHFVKESKQDESGMPNNRFLAERTGGTYSTLKVQPAELEDSGVYFCASSQGQLEAFFGQGTRLTVV.

The chain couples TRBV6-5 to TRBJ2-5, with D perhaps matching TRBD1 (5 bases). In germline, CDR1 is MNHEY, CDR2 SVGAGI. The CDR3 is 11 residues long. V lost 9 bases and J lost 4, with 9 bases in between. The CDR3 bases are TGTGCCAGGATGCAGGGAGAGACCCAGTACTTC. This encodes CARMQGETQYF.

V usage is TRBV27 and J usage is TRBJ2-7, with D perhaps TRBD1 (6 bases). V lost 0 bases, J lost 2 bases, and 8 bases lay in between. From germline, CDR1 is MNHEY and CDR2 SMNVEV (reference sequence). CDR3 length equals 14 residues. CDR3 in amino acids: CASSLSGGTYEQYF. The CDR3 nucleotides are TGTGCCAGCAGTTTATCAGGGGGAACCTACGAGCAGTACTTC.

V usage is TRBV21-1 and J usage is TRBJ1-1. TRBV21-1 is a pseudogene segment. This CDR3 is built from 14 residues. The DNA of the CDR3 is TGTGCCAGCGGGAGTCCCACCATGAACACTGAAGCTTTCTTT. Encoded protein: CASGSPTMNTEAFF.